The rows below give T cell receptor beta chains drawn from one sample of a study of response to subunit inactivated influenza vaccine. TCRdb reprocessed the RT-PCR reads with MiXCR, giving one entry per CDR3 protein. The sample holds about 780,000 distinct CDR3 sequences, around a sixth seen once. Material: PBMCs from blood, obtained roughly 5 days after vaccination. These receptors all come from a man aged 50 to 59 who received an inactivated influenza vaccine. Each CDR3 is given with its conserved first and last residue. A D gene is named only where the DNA matches it firmly. Some rows have no size entry. The others give once, few or many, or a class for an expanded clone.

clone size	D gene	V gene	J gene	CDR3 protein	CDR3 DNA
few	.	TRBV5-1	TRBJ2-3	CASSSGAGPYSTDTQYF	TGCGCCAGCAGCTCCGGGGCGGGGCCGTATAGCACAGATACGCAGTATTTT
.	.	TRBV12-3/TRBV12-4	TRBJ2-1	CASSFGPLTYNEQFF	TGTGCCAGCAGTTTTGGGCCGCTAACCTACAATGAGCAGTTCTTC
few	TRBD1	TRBV20-1	TRBJ2-7	CSARDSGQGFYEQYF	TGCAGTGCTAGAGATAGCGGACAGGGGTTCTACGAGCAGTACTTC
.	TRBD1	TRBV20-1	TRBJ1-1	CSARPTGSMNTEAFF	TGCAGTGCTAGACCGACAGGGTCGATGAACACTGAAGCTTTCTTT
.	.	TRBV5-1	TRBJ2-7	CASSNLAKTYEQYF	TGCGCCAGCAGCAACCTAGCGAAGACCTACGAGCAGTACTTC
few	.	TRBV3-1	TRBJ2-7	CASSLHRSPYEQYF	TGTGCCAGCAGCCTCCACAGGTCTCCCTACGAGCAGTACTTC
few	TRBD2	TRBV6-1	TRBJ2-3	CASSAAAGGPDTQYF	TGTGCCAGCAGTGCCGCTGCGGGGGGGCCAGATACGCAGTATTTT
.	.	TRBV6-2/TRBV6-3	TRBJ2-7	CASRGNRVSYEQYF	TGTGCCAGCAGAGGAAACAGGGTCTCCTACGAGCAGTACTTC
.	TRBD1	TRBV5-1	TRBJ2-7	CASSLGQGQQYF	TGCGCCAGCAGCCTGGGACAGGGCCAACAGTACTTC
few	.	TRBV20-1	TRBJ2-1	CSAGEGLGGASNEQFF	TGCAGTGCCGGCGAGGGATTGGGGGGGGCTTCCAATGAGCAGTTCTTC
many	TRBD1	TRBV20-1	TRBJ2-3	CSARPLTGTSSDTQYF	TGCAGTGCTCGACCCCTGACAGGGACCAGCTCAGATACGCAGTATTTT